This record concerns one T cell receptor beta chain sequence. What it binds is unknown. This specimen comes from a study of T cell repertoires in cytomegalovirus infection. Study-level background: Well-studied HLA-B-restricted epitopes and recently identified HLA-C-restricted epitopes of CMV were both used in the study. An indication of both CMV infection and matching HLA type came from public TCR beta signatures.

TCRdb processed the reads anew with MiXCR; each CDR3 protein has one entry. Among 230,000 or so distinct CDR3 sequences, 35% to 45% were seen once, and the ten largest hold around 60%. Study results and caveats: The study found HLA-C-restricted CMV-specific TCR beta clonotypes dominating the ex vivo response. Carriage of CMV together with the relevant HLA was identifiable through cumulative public TCR beta family frequency.

The clonotype originates from a human donor in good health (CMV status not recorded). Some clones in this sample may be carry-over from other donors' samples. The material was CD8+ T cells from cultured PBMCs, obtained from culture after CMV antigen stimulation.

The CDR3 coding sequence is TGTGCCAGCAGTTTATCGGGGGGCCTTAATGAAAAACTGTTTTTT. Protein: CASSLSGGLNEKLFF. The V call is TRBV27, the J call TRBJ1-4; tentative D call: TRBD1 (6 bases). This CDR3 is built from 15 residues. Germline V gene lookup returns CDR1 MNHEY and CDR2 SMNVEV (reference sequence). Trimming left V 0 bases short and J 4 bases short, with 9 bases between.